The 25 T cell receptor beta chains below come from one sample, sequenced in a study of blood T cells in healthy people across ages. The use of a sample-barcoded 5' primer and a J-beta primer mix characterized a second PCR of about 7 to 12 cycles. TCRdb re-analysed the 5' RACE reads in MiXCR, keeping a single row per CDR3 protein. Among 1.5 million to 2 million distinct CDR3 sequences listed, 40% to 55% were seen once. The sequencing sample was made of blood. The receptors derive from a middle-aged woman in good health.

The chain uses TRBV5-1 and TRBJ2-5; D unresolved. The V end was cut by 6 bases, the J end by 5 bases, with 11 bases between. This CDR3 spans 12 amino acids. Per germline, CDR1 SGHRS and CDR2 YFSETQ. CDR3 coding DNA: TGCGCCAGCACGCACCCCTCGGAGACCCAGTACTTC. It yields the protein CASTHPSETQYF.

V gene TRBV11-2 combines with J gene TRBJ2-7; the D call may be TRBD1 or TRBD2 (7 bases each). Germline V gene sequence: CDR1 SGHAT, CDR2 FQNNGV. V dropped 4 bases and J dropped 0 bases, with 34 bases sitting between them. This CDR3 contains 22 residues. CDR3 in DNA: TGTGCCAGCAGCTCTGAATATAGGGGGCATCCAGCGGGGTTACAGAGCTCCTACGAGCAGTACTTC. It specifies CASSSEYRGHPAGLQSSYEQYF.

The rearrangement uses TRBV10-2 and TRBJ2-7; D not resolved. CDR1 is WSHSY and CDR2 is SAAADI in the germline V gene. The CDR3 covers 13 residues. Trimming took 6 bases from V and 3 from J, leaving 12 bases between them. CDR3 DNA sequence: TGCGCCAGCAGAAGCCCTCCCGGCTACGAGCAGTACTTC. Translating gives CASRSPPGYEQYF.

The rearrangement joins TRBV20-1 to TRBJ2-5, with D unclear. The CDR3 has 12 residues. Between the trimmed V and J ends, which lost 6 bases and 5 bases, there was a span of 13 bases. Germline loops: CDR1 DFQATT, CDR2 SNEGSKA (reference sequence). The CDR3 loop is CSADDLGETQYF. CDR3 DNA: TGCAGTGCCGATGACCTGGGGGAGACCCAGTACTTC.

The chain carries TRBV20-1 and TRBJ2-3; TRBD1 matches at 7 bases. Trimming removed 4 bases from V and 2 bases from J; junction bases left unmatched: 18. This CDR3 has 18 amino acids. Germline-derived CDR1 and CDR2 are DFQATT and SNEGSKA (reference sequence). The CDR3 loop is CSAINTGRGLGYTDTQYF. In DNA form, the CDR3 reads TGCAGTGCTATTAATACGGGAAGGGGGCTCGGATACACAGATACGCAGTATTTT.

This clonotype occurred a few times. The chain joins TRBV29-1 to TRBJ1-4; D unclear. The V gene lost 2 bases and the J gene lost 5 bases, with 6 bases spanning the gap. CDR1 and CDR2 (germline): SQVTM, ANQGSEA. The CDR3 runs 12 residues. The CDR3 region is CSVEPENEKLFF. The CDR3 bases are TGCAGCGTTGAACCGGAGAATGAAAAACTGTTTTTT.

On this clonotype itself: A much larger clone lies a single base off, so this may be a read error. The chain recombines TRBV20-1 with TRBJ2-5; TRBD1 matches 8 bases. The J call may be in error: the DNA end matches TRBJ2-1 better. The germline CDR1 and CDR2 sequences are DFQATT and SNEGSKA (reference sequence). The CDR3 totals 18 residues. The CDR3 spells CSASHLPGQALLQETQFF. The CDR3 DNA reads as TGCAGTGCTAGCCATCTTCCGGGACAGGCCCTCCTTCAAGAGACCCAGTTCTTC.

As regards this clonotype: One end of the junction fails to match germline, which may point to a read error. CDR3 residues: CAGSRGGGQPQHF. The CDR3 DNA reads TGTGCCGGCAGTCGAGGGGGAGGGCAGCCCCAGCATTTT. This chain uses TRBV27 with TRBJ1-5, with D possibly being TRBD1 (6 bases). This CDR3 region has 13 residues. Looked up from germline, CDR1 is MNHEY and CDR2 is SMNVEV (reference sequence).

This clonotype came up once. This chain links TRBV5-6 with TRBJ2-3; D ambiguous. Germline values: CDR1 SGHDT, CDR2 YYEEEE. The CDR3 extends over 16 amino acids. Trimming took 2 bases from V and 7 from J, leaving 20 bases between them. The CDR3 here is CASSFRRGPFPYTQYF. The DNA for the CDR3 is TGTGCCAGCAGCTTCAGAAGAGGACCCTTCCCTTATACGCAGTATTTT.

V and J are TRBV5-1 and TRBJ2-7; 7 bases match TRBD2. In germline, CDR1 is SGHRS, CDR2 YFSETQ. This CDR3 is 15 amino acids long. V was pared by 3 bases and J by 7 bases, with 13 bases of the junction left unmatched. The DNA for the CDR3 is TGCGCCAGCAGCTCCCGGCAGGGAGGGCACAATGAGCAGTACTTC. It yields the protein CASSSRQGGHNEQYF.

V is TRBV6-5 and J is TRBJ2-1; no reliable D call. Germline V gene sequence: CDR1 MNHEY, CDR2 SVGAGI. The ends were cut back, 2 bases at V and 6 bases at J, with 14 bases in the middle. This CDR3 spans 15 amino acids. CDR3 DNA: TGTGCCAGCAGTTACCGATTTGAGGCCTTCAATGAGCAGTTCTTC. As protein: CASSYRFEAFNEQFF.

The chain uses TRBV5-1 and TRBJ1-1; D remains ambiguous. Germline loops: CDR1 SGHRS, CDR2 YFSETQ. The CDR3 consists of 15 residues. Deletions cut 1 base from V and 6 bases from J, with 16 bases between. The CDR3 DNA follows: TGCGCCAGCAGCTTGACCGGAGCTCCGGAGGCTGAAGCTTTCTTT. Its translation: CASSLTGAPEAEAFF.

The chain couples TRBV20-1 to TRBJ2-5, with 14 bases matching TRBD2. The CDR3 consists of 14 residues. With V trimmed by 3 bases and J by 5 bases, 2 bases remained unmatched. CDR1 is DFQATT and CDR2 is SNEGSKA in the germline V gene (reference sequence). CDR3 sequence reads: CSARTSGGVETQYF. The CDR3 coding sequence is TGCAGTGCTAGGACTAGCGGGGGGGTGGAGACCCAGTACTTC.

This clonotype was detected a few times. The chain combines TRBV7-9 with TRBJ2-1; D tentatively reads TRBD1 or TRBD2 (6 bases each). Looked up from germline, CDR1 is SEHNR and CDR2 is FQNEAQ (reference sequence). The CDR3 runs 18 residues. V was clipped by 1 base and J by 1 base, with 17 bases between them. CDR3 sequence reads: CASSLGMGTGRSYNEQFF. The CDR3 DNA reads as TGTGCCAGCAGCTTAGGGATGGGCACAGGGAGGTCCTACAATGAGCAGTTCTTC. The complete variable domain, with remaining parts taken from reference TRBV7-9 and TRBJ2-1, reads DTGVSQNPRHKITKRGQNVTFRCDPISEHNRLYWYRQTLGQGPEFLTYFQNEAQLEKSRLLSDRFSAERPKGSFSTLEIQRTEQGDSAMYLCASSLGMGTGRSYNEQFFGPGTRLTVL.

V gene TRBV9 combines with J gene TRBJ2-1; TRBD2 matches 14 bases. Looked up from germline, CDR1 is SGDLS and CDR2 is YYNGEE. The CDR3 contains 20 residues. The V and J ends lost 0 bases and 0 bases, in that order; junction bases with no gene match: 8. The CDR3 sequence: CASSVERGGTSGSSYNEQFF. For the CDR3, the DNA is TGTGCCAGCAGCGTAGAAAGAGGGGGGACTAGCGGGAGCTCCTACAATGAGCAGTTCTTC.

This rearrangement joins TRBV20-1 to TRBJ1-4; D not resolved. Germline V gives CDR1 DFQATT, CDR2 SNEGSKA (reference sequence). The V end lost 3 bases, the J end lost 7 bases, and 15 bases lay between the germline ends. The CDR3 has 14 amino acids. Here the CDR3 reads CSASTEAFVEKLFF. CDR3 sequence (DNA): TGCAGTGCTAGCACCGAGGCCTTCGTTGAAAAACTGTTTTTT.

The rearrangement joins TRBV4-3 to TRBJ2-1; no firm D call. This CDR3 has 15 amino acids. V lost 2 bases, J lost 5 bases, and 13 bases lay in between. Germline assignment: CDR1 LGHNA and CDR2 YSLEER. CDR3 DNA sequence: TGCGCCAGCAGCCAACCTGCTGGGATACACAATGAGCAGTTCTTC. Amino acids: CASSQPAGIHNEQFF.

V usage is TRBV21-1 and J usage is TRBJ2-5. The J call could be wrong; TRBJ2-7 is a better fit for the DNA end. TRBV21-1 counts as a pseudogene. This CDR3 spans 11 amino acids. CDR3 loop: CASSKTGEQYF. For the CDR3, the DNA is TGTGCCAGCAGCAAAACTGGCGAGCAGTACTTC.

V usage is TRBV7-9 and J usage is TRBJ2-7, with TRBD2 matching over 11 bases. With V trimmed by 5 bases and J by 3 bases, 6 bases remained unmatched. The CDR3 has 15 amino acids. The germline CDR1 and CDR2 sequences are SEHNR and FQNEAQ (reference sequence). The CDR3 is CASSPGLAEIYEQYF. DNA of the CDR3: TGTGCCAGCAGCCCGGGACTAGCGGAGATCTACGAGCAGTACTTC.

The chain carries TRBV7-9 and TRBJ1-5; TRBD1 is a possible D gene (6 bases). The germline V gene encodes CDR1 SEHNR and CDR2 FQNEAQ (reference sequence). Trimming removed 5 bases from V and 2 bases from J, with 16 bases in between. The CDR3 loop spans 16 amino acids. The CDR3 sequence: CASSIGWGAGNQPQHF. In DNA, the CDR3 is TGTGCCAGCAGCATAGGTTGGGGGGCAGGCAATCAGCCCCAGCATTTT.

This clonotype was counted a few times. The gene calls are TRBV7-2 and TRBJ1-6; tentatively, D is TRBD1 (5 bases). This CDR3 has 16 residues. The germline V gene has CDR1 SGHTA and CDR2 FQGNSA. V lost 5 bases, J lost 3 bases, and 14 bases lay in between. The CDR3: CASSPRGASYNSPLHF. CDR3 bases: TGTGCCAGCAGCCCCCGTGGGGCAAGCTATAATTCACCCCTCCACTTT. Full variable domain (rest looked up from reference TRBV7-2 and TRBJ1-6): GAGVSQSPSNKVTEKGKDVELRCDPISGHTALYWYRQSLGQGLEFLIYFQGNSAPDKSGLPSDRFSAERTGGSVSTLTIQRTQQEDSAVYLCASSPRGASYNSPLHFGNGTRLTVT.

The chain is built from TRBV10-3 and TRBJ2-3; 13 bases match TRBD2. The CDR3 is 16 amino acids. The V and J ends lost 4 bases and 2 bases, in that order; junction bases with no gene match: 3. Germline V lookup: CDR1 ENHRY, CDR2 SYGVKD. CDR3 amino acids: CAISGGTSGDTDTQYF. CDR3 nucleotide sequence: TGTGCCATCAGTGGAGGGACTAGCGGGGACACAGATACGCAGTATTTT.

This clonotype was seen only a few times. The chain recombines TRBV6-2 or TRBV6-3 with TRBJ2-5; 9 nucleotides agree with TRBD2. From germline, CDR1 is MNHEY and CDR2 SVGEGT. V lost 2 bases and J lost 4; bases outside the gene matches: 11. The CDR3 loop spans 17 amino acids. The CDR3 is CASSYRRLAGPTETQYF. CDR3 sequence (DNA): TGTGCCAGCAGTTACCGGCGGCTAGCGGGGCCTACAGAGACCCAGTACTTC.

This clonotype was counted a single time. One junction end disagrees with the germline gene, perhaps due to a read error. The genes are TRBV7-7 and TRBJ2-7; 14 bases are a match to TRBD2. Gene TRBJ2-5 matches the end of the DNA better, so the J call may be wrong. The CDR3 is made up of 16 amino acids. Germline CDR1 SSHAT, CDR2 FNYEAQ (reference sequence). CDR3 sequence (DNA): TGTGCTAGCAGCCACGGACTAGCGGGGGGCCGGGAGACCCAGTACTTC. Translated, it gives CASSHGLAGGRETQYF.

Many counts were recorded for this clonotype. The CDR3 DNA sequence: TGTGCCAGCAGCCAGTTAGGACCCGCCAGGACAGGCTCCTACGAGCAGTACTTC. Residues: CASSQLGPARTGSYEQYF. The V gene is TRBV7-9, the J gene TRBJ2-7; 7 bases are shared with TRBD1. This CDR3 is built from 18 residues. In germline, CDR1 is SEHNR, CDR2 FQNEAQ (reference sequence). Trimming cost V 5 bases and J 0 bases; bases outside gene matches: 16.